The source of this T cell receptor beta chain is a study of blood T cell repertoires in COVID-19. Turning to the study itself: Samples of COVID-19 (acute and convalescent) were obtained from the United States, Italy and Spain. Sample material is recorded as cDNA or gDNA derived from T cells, B-cell-depleted T cells, or PBMCs.

This CDR3 spans 13 amino acids. Germline values: CDR1 SQVTM, CDR2 ANQGSEA. Trimming left V 3 bases short and J 1 base short, with 6 bases between. Authors' methods: Scientists estimated how many nucleated cells there were by amplifying reference gene primers. Here immunoSEQ multiplex PCR was the method, and the copy in TCRdb shows in-frame clones only, minus some. The D gene and trimming were derived from the DNA, and the V and J assignments and clone size from that table. Among 45,000 to 65,000 clones listed, about nine tenths were seen once. Sequencing was done on a sample of peripheral blood. The clonotype originates from a human donor with acute or convalescent COVID-19. The donor label of this sample is uncertain. The genes are TRBV29-1 and TRBJ2-2; D is possibly TRBD2 (5 bases). DNA of the CDR3: TGCAGCGTTGACGCGGGGAACACCGGGGAGCTGTTTTTT. Its protein product is CSVDAGNTGELFF.